The T cell receptor (beta chain) under discussion was sequenced for a study of blood T cell repertoires in COVID-19 (TCRdb year 2020). About the full investigation: Samples covering the acute and convalescent phases of COVID-19 were provided by collaborators in the United States, Italy and Spain. Where available, HLA class I and class II types were obtained from metadata supplied by the sample provider rather than from assay-based typing. The repertoires were released in a freely available public database meant as a resource for research on the immune response to SARS-CoV-2. A de-identified subject ID, COVID-19 status, age in years and sex were almost always included in the sample metadata. Subjects who had been exposed to COVID-19, were actively infected with it, or had recovered from it provided the deeply sampled blood TCRbeta repertoires that made up the dataset. The material from the prospective study consisted of cDNA or gDNA derived from T cells, B-cell-depleted T cells, or PBMCs. The samples were drawn from two sources: the first 160 participants of the ongoing ImmuneRACE study, and fewer than 1,500 subjects contributed by 6 global collaborators. Beyond this particular receptor, the publication reports: How much clinical and demographic metadata was included differed by source and by participant, and the metadata was provided uncurated.

TCRbeta CDR3 regions were amplified from genomic DNA by means of the immunoSEQ Assay, a bias-controlled multiplex PCR. The authors processed their data as follows. Within the assay, amplification of reference gene primers was used to estimate how many nucleated cells each sample contained. To quantify the absolute abundance of each unique TCRbeta CDR3 rearrangement, sequence reads were collapsed and filtered. For each sample, productive Simpson clonality was calculated by taking the square root of Simpson's diversity index across productive rearrangements. Here the immuneACCESS table is served through TCRdb, limited to in-frame sequences with V and J called. Missing clones are a known gap in these copies; in checked studies unresolved V genes cover under half, and the rest lacks a known reason. For V, J and clone size, that table is used; D and trimming come from the DNA. The sample yields roughly 200,000 clones; 75% to 90% were counted once. The ten top clones hold about 4.7% of the sample.

V and J lose 2 bases and 0 bases, and a span of 8 bases separates them. From the cysteine through the phenylalanine, the CDR3 covers 15 amino acids. Only the CDR3 DNA is retained, 45 bases long and in frame from the first base. As encoded in the germline V gene, CDR1 is SGHTA while CDR2 is FQGTGA. Details on this clone: It lacks a known antigen. No base-level quality is on record; no much larger clone is a single base apart.

Enrolling through a virtual design, the prospective study's participants ranged in age from roughly 18 to 89 years and lived across roughly 23 United States geographic areas. To assign participants to cohorts, the prospective study relied on clinical history that participants themselves reported in a screening survey and a study questionnaire. Exposed participants were defined as having been in contact with someone with a PCR-confirmed or clinician-diagnosed COVID-19 case within 2 weeks of study entry. Mobile phlebotomists in the prospective study collected whole blood, serum and a nasopharyngeal or oropharyngeal swab from every participant. Over a 2-month period, participants in the prospective study had the option of providing additional blood draws and questionnaires. Before DNA extraction, blood samples from the prospective study were shipped at room temperature or frozen.

Here the chain combines TRBV7-3 and TRBJ2-1, with the D gene uncertain. The clonotype comes from a young woman who had been exposed to COVID-19. The sequenced sample was PBMCs or T cells enriched from blood (not recorded which). The DNA reads TGTGCCAGCAGCTTATGGTCCAGCTCCTACAATGAGCAGTTCTTC. The encoded protein is CASSLWSSSYNEQFF.